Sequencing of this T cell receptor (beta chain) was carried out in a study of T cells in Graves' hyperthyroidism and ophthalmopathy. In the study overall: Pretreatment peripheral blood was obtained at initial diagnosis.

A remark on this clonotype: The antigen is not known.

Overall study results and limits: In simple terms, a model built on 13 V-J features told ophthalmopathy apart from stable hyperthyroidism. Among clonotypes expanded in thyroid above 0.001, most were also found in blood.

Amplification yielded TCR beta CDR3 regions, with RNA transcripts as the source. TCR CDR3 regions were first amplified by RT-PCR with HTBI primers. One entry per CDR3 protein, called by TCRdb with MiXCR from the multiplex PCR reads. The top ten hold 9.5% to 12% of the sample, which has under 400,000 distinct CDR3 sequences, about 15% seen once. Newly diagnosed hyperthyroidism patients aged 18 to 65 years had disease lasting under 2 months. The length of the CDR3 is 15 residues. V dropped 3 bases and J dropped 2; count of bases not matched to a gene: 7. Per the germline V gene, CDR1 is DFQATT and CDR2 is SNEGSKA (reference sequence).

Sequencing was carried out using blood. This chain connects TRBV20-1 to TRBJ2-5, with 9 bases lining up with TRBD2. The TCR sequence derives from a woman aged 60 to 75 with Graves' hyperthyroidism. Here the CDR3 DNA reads TGCAGTGCTAGTCGACTAGCGGCAGGACAAGAGACCCAGTACTTC. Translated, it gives CSASRLAAGQETQYF.